Listed here is a single TCR beta chain. Its antigen is not identified. The data were obtained in a study of cytomegalovirus exposure and HLA in healthy donors. V shed 2 bases and J 5 bases; nucleotides not matched to a gene: 11. Germline loops: CDR1 SGHRS, CDR2 YFSETQ. The CDR3 runs 16 residues. PCR used 60 Vbeta primers and 13 Jbeta primers. Clones were read by immunoSEQ multiplex PCR, and TCRdb kept only the in-frame ones, dropping some. Its table lists around 45,000 clones. Study-wide results and limits: Among the CMV-associated chains, three were confirmed in vitro as specific for CMV antigens. Most TCR sequences were rare, but some public TCRs occurred in many donors.

The rearrangement links TRBV5-1 to TRBJ2-7; 9 bases align to TRBD1. The receptor comes from a woman aged 25 to 39 in good health and CMV-seronegative. The specimen was PBMCs. CDR3 sequence: CASSLTGTGSLNEQYF. DNA for the CDR3: TGCGCCAGCAGCTTAACAGGGACAGGGTCATTGAACGAGCAGTACTTC.